Following are 31 T cell receptor beta chains from one sample sequenced in a study of blood T cell repertoires in COVID-19. Profiled with immunoSEQ multiplex PCR; TCRdb holds only in-frame clones, not every one. This table has a few hundred thousand clones, 88% appearing once. The sequencing sample was made of PBMCs or T cells enriched from blood (not recorded which). These receptors all come from a woman aged 40-49 years who had recovered from COVID-19.

V and J are TRBV4-3 and TRBJ1-1; D unclear. Between the trimmed V and J ends, which lost 2 bases and 0 bases, there was a span of 4 bases. Germline V lookup: CDR1 LGHNA, CDR2 YSLEER. The CDR3 contains 13 residues. CDR3 sequence reads: CASSQRVNTEAFF. The CDR3 bases are TGCGCCAGCAGCCAACGGGTGAACACTGAAGCTTTCTTT.

A single count supports this clone. This chain connects TRBV21-1 to TRBJ1-5. TRBV21-1 has pseudogene status. The CDR3 runs to 17 residues. Here the CDR3 reads CASSKEREAYSNQPQHF. DNA of the CDR3: TGTGCCAGCAGCAAAGAGAGGGAGGCTTATAGCAATCAGCCCCAGCATTTT.

The chain is built from TRBV12-3 or TRBV12-4 and TRBJ2-7; D is perhaps TRBD1 (5 bases). This CDR3 is built from 11 residues. Trimming took off 2 bases at V and 6 bases at J, with 5 bases between the two ends. The CDR3 sequence is CASSLRGEQYF. The DNA for the CDR3 is TGTGCCAGCAGTTTAAGGGGCGAGCAGTACTTC.

This chain joins TRBV7-9 and TRBJ2-1, with a possible D match to TRBD2 (6 bases). V gave up 5 bases and J gave up 4 bases, with 24 bases separating them. The CDR3 sequence is 18 residues long. From germline, CDR1 is SEHNR and CDR2 FQNEAQ (reference sequence). The CDR3 sequence is CASSRLAPSTRGYNEQFF. The DNA of the CDR3 is TGTGCCAGCAGCCGCCTAGCGCCATCCACCCGGGGGTACAATGAGCAGTTCTTC.

This chain connects TRBV19 to TRBJ2-1; D may be TRBD2 (5 bases). The germline V and J ends were trimmed by 6 bases and 5 bases, with 17 bases remaining between them. CDR1 and CDR2 (germline): LNHDA, SQIVND (reference sequence). The CDR3 runs to 15 residues. The CDR3 spells CASRFVGSGNNEQFF. In DNA form, the CDR3 reads TGTGCCAGTAGATTTGTAGGAAGCGGTAACAATGAGCAGTTCTTC.

V gene TRBV10-3 combines with J gene TRBJ2-5; 9 nucleotides match TRBD1. V was clipped by 4 bases and J by 4 bases; unmatched bases: 4. Germline CDR1 ENHRY, CDR2 SYGVKD. There are 14 residues in the CDR3. The CDR3: CAISAGTGLETQYF. CDR3 nucleotides: TGTGCCATCAGTGCCGGGACAGGGTTAGAGACCCAGTACTTC.

The chain employs TRBV27 and TRBJ2-1; 13 nucleotides align to TRBD2. The CDR3 is 16 amino acids. V trimming: 5 bases; J trimming: 6 bases; junction bases outside the gene matches: 7. CDR1 MNHEY and CDR2 SMNVEV come from the germline V gene (reference sequence). The CDR3 is CASSPTSGRQLNEQFF. The CDR3, as DNA: TGTGCCAGCAGTCCGACTAGCGGGAGGCAACTCAATGAGCAGTTCTTC.

The rearrangement uses TRBV3-1 (or the pseudogene TRBV3-2) and TRBJ2-5; a possible D gene is TRBD2 (6 bases). CDR1 is LGHDT and CDR2 is YNNKEL in the germline V gene (reference sequence). The CDR3 runs to 16 residues. Trimming took off 3 bases at V and 1 base at J, with 15 bases between the two ends. CDR3 sequence reads: CASSQPATRGQETQYF. CDR3 nucleotides: TGTGCCAGCAGCCAGCCAGCGACTAGGGGCCAAGAGACCCAGTACTTC.

As DNA, the CDR3 is TGTGCCAGCAATCCCGGGACAGGTCTTTTTCCGAACACCGGGGAGCTGTTTTTT. Its translation: CASNPGTGLFPNTGELFF. V is TRBV2 and J is TRBJ2-2, with 8 positions matching TRBD1. V was clipped by 7 bases and J by 0 bases; unmatched bases: 13. The CDR3 runs 18 residues. The germline V gene has CDR1 SNHLY and CDR2 FYNNEI.

CDR3 residues: CATSAEYSSYEQYF. The CDR3 coding sequence is TGTGCCACCTCGGCGGAATATTCGTCATACGAGCAGTACTTC. The chain combines TRBV15 with TRBJ2-7, with unresolved D. CDR1 is LNHNV, CDR2 YYDKDF, per germline (reference sequence). Trimming pared 8 bases from V and 4 bases from J, leaving 18 bases between. The CDR3 sequence is 14 residues long.

The genes are TRBV10-3 and TRBJ2-1; the match to TRBD1 covers 7 bases. Germline lookup yields CDR1 ENHRY and CDR2 SYGVKD. This CDR3 is 15 amino acids long. Unmatched junction bases numbered 8, after V lost 2 bases and J lost 7 bases. The CDR3 DNA reads TGTGCCATCAGTGAGGTGACAGGGTCTAGGAATGAGCAGTTCTTC. Its translation is CAISEVTGSRNEQFF.

The chain is built from TRBV7-9 and TRBJ2-7; a weak D match, TRBD1 (6 bases). Germline loops: CDR1 SEHNR, CDR2 FQNEAQ (reference sequence). The CDR3 is 13 amino acids. Trimming left V 9 bases short and J 0 bases short, with 12 bases between. The CDR3 loop reads CASSRGSSYEQYF. For the CDR3, the DNA is TGTGCCAGTAGCAGGGGTAGCTCCTACGAGCAGTACTTC.

The V gene is TRBV25-1, the J gene TRBJ1-2; 9 bases line up with TRBD1. With V trimmed by 5 bases and J by 7 bases, 8 bases remained unmatched. This CDR3 has 14 amino acids. Germline V lookup: CDR1 MGHDK, CDR2 SYGVNS. CDR3 amino acids: CASSHLTGGFGYTF. In nucleotides, the CDR3 is TGTGCCAGCAGTCACTTGACAGGGGGGTTTGGCTACACCTTC.

V and J are TRBV4-3 and TRBJ1-6; D gene ambiguous. Germline assignment: CDR1 LGHNA and CDR2 YSLEER. CDR3 length: 16 amino acids. V gave up 1 base and J gave up 6 bases, with 13 bases separating them. CDR3 DNA: TGCGCCAGCAGCCAAGCCCGAGAGCTGTTTAATTCACCCCTCCACTTT. Its translation: CASSQARELFNSPLHF.

This chain connects TRBV29-1 to TRBJ1-1; D gene uncertain. There are 15 residues in the CDR3. Germline CDR1 and CDR2: SQVTM and ANQGSEA. Trimming removed 7 bases from V and 2 bases from J, with 20 bases in between. CDR3 bases: TGCAGCGCCCCCTCAGGTGGCCTCATCAACACTGAAGCTTTCTTT. Translation: CSAPSGGLINTEAFF. Complete variable domain (other parts from reference TRBV29-1 and TRBJ1-1): SAVISQKPSRDICQRGTSLTIQCQVDSQVTMMFWYRQQPGQSLTLIATANQGSEATYESGFVIDKFPISRPNLTFSTLTVSNMSPEDSSIYLCSAPSGGLINTEAFFGQGTRLTVV.

This sequence joins TRBV5-1 and TRBJ2-3; 7 nucleotides match TRBD1. V was pared by 4 bases and J by 0 bases, with 8 bases of the junction left unmatched. This CDR3 is built from 16 residues. CDR1 and CDR2 (germline): SGHRS, YFSETQ. The CDR3 here is CASSHGDRPSTDTQYF. DNA of the CDR3: TGCGCCAGCAGCCATGGGGACAGACCAAGCACAGATACGCAGTATTTT.

The genes are TRBV6-5 and TRBJ1-2; D possibly corresponds to TRBD1 (6 bases). CDR1 and CDR2 from the germline V gene are MNHEY and SVGAGI. Trimming removed 2 bases from V and 0 bases from J, with 13 bases in between. The CDR3 consists of 16 residues. CDR3 nucleotide sequence: TGTGCCAGCAGTTACGGGGGCAGAGTAGCTAACTATGGCTACACCTTC. It yields the protein CASSYGGRVANYGYTF.

This clone was seen only a few times. The gene calls are TRBV27 and TRBJ1-2; a weak D match, TRBD1 (6 bases). Trimming took 5 bases from V and 11 from J, leaving 21 bases between them. The CDR3 has 14 amino acids. The germline V gene encodes CDR1 MNHEY and CDR2 SMNVEV (reference sequence). The CDR3 loop is CASSLNRDTRRYTF. The CDR3 DNA sequence: TGTGCCAGCAGTCTTAACCGGGACACCCGGAGGTACACCTTC.

The genes are TRBV10-2 and TRBJ2-7; 7 positions agree with TRBD2. The CDR3 runs 16 residues. The germline CDR1 and CDR2 sequences are WSHSY and SAAADI. Trimming at V came to 2 bases and at J to 1 base, leaving 8 bases not matched to a gene. CDR3 DNA: TGCGCCAGCAGTGAGACAGCGGGGAAGCTTTCCTACGAGCAGTACTTC. Amino acids: CASSETAGKLSYEQYF.

The chain employs TRBV4-3 and TRBJ1-1; TRBD1 is a possible D gene (5 bases). Germline values: CDR1 LGHNA, CDR2 YSLEER. The CDR3 has 15 residues. The V end was cut by 3 bases, the J end by 10 bases, with 21 bases between. For the CDR3, the DNA is TGCGCCAGCAGCCACGACGTCGCGGGGGTCGGAGGAGCTTTCTTT. Translating it yields CASSHDVAGVGGAFF.

The rearrangement joins TRBV3-1 (or the pseudogene TRBV3-2) to TRBJ1-4; D not resolved. The CDR3 spans 12 residues. The V gene lost 4 bases and the J gene lost 6 bases, with 6 bases spanning the gap. The germline CDR1 and CDR2 sequences are LGHDT and YNNKEL (reference sequence). The CDR3 loop reads CASSRTDEKLFF. The CDR3 DNA is TGTGCCAGCAGCCGAACGGATGAAAAACTGTTTTTT.

This clone was counted a single time. The chain has TRBV7-9 and TRBJ1-3, with a weak D call TRBD1 (6 bases). CDR1 and CDR2 (germline): SEHNR, FQNEAQ (reference sequence). This CDR3 has 16 amino acids. Trimming removed 6 bases at V and 3 bases at J, with 18 bases between. The CDR3 DNA sequence: TGTGCCAGCAGGGACGGACAGACCCACTATGGAAACACCATATATTTT. Amino acids: CASRDGQTHYGNTIYF.

The rearrangement joins TRBV5-1 to TRBJ2-2; the match to TRBD2 covers 9 bases. Germline V gene data show CDR1 as SGHRS and CDR2 as YFSETQ. With V trimmed by 4 bases and J by 3 bases, 7 bases remained unmatched. The CDR3 covers 16 residues. The CDR3: CASSMPIAGDTGELFF. The CDR3 DNA sequence: TGCGCCAGCAGCATGCCAATAGCGGGAGACACCGGGGAGCTGTTTTTT.

The chain has TRBV30 and TRBJ1-2; TRBD1 might be the D (5 bases). The CDR3 spans 12 residues. Trimming removed 1 base at V and 7 bases at J, with 10 bases between. In germline, CDR1 is GTSNPN, CDR2 SVGIG (reference sequence). CDR3 region: CAWSAAGFGYTF. The CDR3 DNA reads TGTGCCTGGAGTGCGGCAGGGTTTGGCTACACCTTC.

The chain employs TRBV4-3 and TRBJ2-1, with a possible D match to TRBD1 (8 bases). Germline assignment: CDR1 LGHNA and CDR2 YSLEER. CDR3 length equals 17 residues. Between the trimmed V and J ends, which lost 0 bases and 8 bases, there was a span of 20 bases. The CDR3 loop reads CASSQEQGGGPGDEQFF. The CDR3 DNA is TGCGCCAGCAGCCAAGAACAGGGGGGAGGGCCGGGTGATGAGCAGTTCTTC.

V usage is TRBV7-7 and J usage is TRBJ2-1; unclear D gene. Trimming left V 5 bases short and J 4 bases short, with 9 bases between. This CDR3 is built from 13 residues. The germline V gene encodes CDR1 SSHAT and CDR2 FNYEAQ (reference sequence). CDR3 protein: CASSTSPYNEQFF. Here the CDR3 DNA reads TGTGCCAGCAGCACGAGTCCATACAATGAGCAGTTCTTC.

The chain has TRBV2 and TRBJ1-5; a possible D gene is TRBD1 (6 bases). Trimming removed 7 bases at V and 0 bases at J, with 13 bases between. In germline, CDR1 is SNHLY, CDR2 FYNNEI. The CDR3 length is 15 residues. CDR3 nucleotides: TGTGCCAGCAATTACGGACAGATTAGCAATCAGCCCCAGCATTTT. It yields the protein CASNYGQISNQPQHF.

This chain joins TRBV7-6 and TRBJ2-1, with 7 bases matching TRBD2. This CDR3 has 15 amino acids. The J segment lost 8 bases and the V segment lost 5 bases, leaving 12 bases of the junction unmatched. Germline-derived CDR1 and CDR2 are SGHVS and FNYEAQ. The CDR3 sequence: CASSPRAGEIYEQFF. The CDR3 DNA reads as TGTGCCAGCAGCCCCCGGGCGGGAGAAATCTATGAGCAGTTCTTC. The full variable domain, rest sourced from reference TRBV7-6 and TRBJ2-1, is GAGVSQSPRYKVTKRGQDVALRCDPISGHVSLYWYRQALGQGPEFLTYFNYEAQQDKSGLPNDRFSAERPEGSISTLTIQRTEQRDSAMYRCASSPRAGEIYEQFFGPGTRLTVL.

This clone showed up just a few times. V and J are TRBV6-5 and TRBJ2-7, with a weak D call TRBD2 (5 bases). CDR1 and CDR2 from the germline V gene are MNHEY and SVGAGI. The CDR3 is 13 amino acids. Trimming cost V 5 bases and J 3 bases, with 11 bases left between them. DNA of the CDR3: TGTGCCAGCAGTCCAGGACTTGACTACGAGCAGTACTTC. It codes for CASSPGLDYEQYF.

This sequence joins TRBV10-1 and TRBJ2-2, with TRBD1 as a possible D gene (5 bases). V lost 0 bases, J lost 0 bases, and 8 bases lay in between. The CDR3 has 16 amino acids. The V gene's germline CDR1 is WNHNN and CDR2 SYGVQD (reference sequence). The CDR3: CASSESWGANTGELFF. The CDR3 DNA sequence: TGCGCCAGCAGTGAGTCGTGGGGCGCGAACACCGGGGAGCTGTTTTTT.

The chain couples TRBV10-3 to TRBJ1-1; 8 nucleotides line up with TRBD1. This CDR3 has 17 amino acids. Germline CDR1 and CDR2: ENHRY and SYGVKD. Losses at the gene ends were 6 bases for V and 1 base for J; bases not matched to a gene: 13. CDR3 nucleotides: TGTGCCATCAGGCGCCTGGGTCAGGGGGCGGGGAACACTGAAGCTTTCTTT. It encodes CAIRRLGQGAGNTEAFF.